Listed below are T cell receptor beta chains from one sample, sequenced in a study of T cell clusters in autoimmune cytopenias. With the multiplex PCR reads reprocessed, TCRdb shows one record per CDR3 protein and no DNA. The sample has about 6,000 distinct CDR3 sequences, and its top ten clones hold about a fifth. Sequencing was carried out using peripheral blood. The receptors derive from a human donor with an autoimmune cytopenia or autoimmune hepatitis (not recorded which). Each CDR3 is given with its conserved first and last residue. A clone size is listed for some rows: how often the clone was seen (once, few, many), or a class if it is expanded.

V	size	J	CDR3
TRBV27	-	TRBJ2-3	CASSDRGGQRGGTDTQYF
TRBV30	medium-sized	TRBJ2-7	CAWSVLDSEQYF
TRBV11-3	-	TRBJ2-7	CASSPPGYEQYF
TRBV30	-	TRBJ1-1	CAWRQHTEAFF
TRBV5-6	medium-sized	TRBJ2-7	CASSLDLGASYEQYF
TRBV11-3	medium-sized	TRBJ2-1	CASSFLGGGAHEQFF
TRBV19	medium-sized	TRBJ2-3	CASSSERSNTQYF
TRBV11-3	-	TRBJ1-5	CASSAGQGYQPQHF
TRBV4-2	-	TRBJ1-3	CASSPRQGAGNTIYF
TRBV4-3	-	TRBJ1-5	CASSQDTTGTNQPQHF
TRBV20-1	-	TRBJ2-2	CSAREAGDTGELFF
TRBV13	medium-sized	TRBJ2-7	CASSSRGHGYEQYF
TRBV11-3	medium-sized	TRBJ2-1	CASSRGTSGYNEQFF
TRBV6-4	-	TRBJ1-2	CASSEPGSDMGYTF
TRBV10-2	-	TRBJ2-1	CASSESWSSYNEQFF
TRBV7-2	-	TRBJ2-3	CASSLASFDTQYF
TRBV10-3	-	TRBJ1-1	CAISEQGPRSTEAFF
TRBV11-3	medium-sized	TRBJ2-1	CASSGPRGNNEQFF
TRBV6-5	-	TRBJ1-2	CASSYSLRARVYGYTF
TRBV30	-	TRBJ2-3	CAWSRTSGGVLVTQYF
TRBV5-4	-	TRBJ1-1	CASSTTANTEAFF
TRBV20-1	-	TRBJ1-1	CSASRAGVDTEAFF
TRBV7-2	medium-sized	TRBJ2-3	CASSWGLGPSTDTQYF
TRBV4-3	-	TRBJ2-2	CASSRFGPTGKGGGELFF
TRBV19	-	TRBJ2-1	CASSIGSGGAGEQFF
TRBV11-3	medium-sized	TRBJ2-5	CASSLAFSGAETQYF
TRBV30	medium-sized	TRBJ2-1	CAWSLGDRRSNEQFF
TRBV6-2/TRBV6-3	-	TRBJ2-2	CASTYREWGTGELFF
TRBV6-6	-	TRBJ2-3	CASSKGARYTDTQYF
TRBV6-4	-	TRBJ1-6	CASSAQGMNSPLHF
TRBV4-2	-	TRBJ2-3	CASSQADTQYF
TRBV5-6	medium-sized	TRBJ2-2	CASSFSGGTNTGELFF
TRBV5-5	-	TRBJ1-5	CASSVDGRGNQPQHF
TRBV6-6	-	TRBJ2-1	CASSYSGLAGVYNEQFF
TRBV27	medium-sized	TRBJ2-1	CASTYLAGSSYNEQFF
TRBV6-2/TRBV6-3	-	TRBJ1-4	CASRPDPGQEKLFF
TRBV19	medium-sized	TRBJ1-6	CAAGSSYNSPLHF
TRBV6-4	medium-sized	TRBJ1-1	CASRLGQENTEAFF
TRBV19	medium-sized	TRBJ2-1	CASTRGGLNNEQFF